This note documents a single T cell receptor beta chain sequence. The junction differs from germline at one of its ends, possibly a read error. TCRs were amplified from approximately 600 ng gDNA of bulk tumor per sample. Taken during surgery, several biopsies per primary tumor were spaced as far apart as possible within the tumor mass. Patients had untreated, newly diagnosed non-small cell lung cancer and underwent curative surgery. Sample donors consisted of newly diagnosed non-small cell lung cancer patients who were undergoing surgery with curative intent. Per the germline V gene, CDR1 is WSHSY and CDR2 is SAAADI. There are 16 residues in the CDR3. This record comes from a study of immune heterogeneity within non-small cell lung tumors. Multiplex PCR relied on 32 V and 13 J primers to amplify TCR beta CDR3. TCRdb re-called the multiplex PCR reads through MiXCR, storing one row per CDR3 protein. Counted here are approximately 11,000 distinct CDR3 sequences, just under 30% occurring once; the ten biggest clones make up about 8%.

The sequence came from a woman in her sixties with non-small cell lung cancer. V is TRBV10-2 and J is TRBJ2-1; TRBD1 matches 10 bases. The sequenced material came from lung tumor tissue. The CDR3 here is CAGSVPGQGRYNEQFF. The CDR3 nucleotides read TGCGCCGGCAGCGTCCCGGGACAGGGGCGGTACAATGAGCAGTTCTTC.